This TCR beta chain was profiled in a study of regulatory T cells in long-lasting Graves disease. Study-wide results and limits: New patients shared 950 to 1,000 public clonotypes, fewer than the approximately 2,500 shared by persistent patients.

Time point indicated: persistent/refractory GD, antithyroid drugs over 5 years with positive TRAb. The TCR library used RNA extracted from PBMCs. Patients met American Thyroid Association criteria for Graves' disease. This clonotype has a handful of counts. Its antigen remains unidentified. This CDR3 has 14 residues. Germline assignment: CDR1 SQVTM and CDR2 ANQGSEA. With 2 bases clipped from V and 3 bases from J, the junction kept 4 bases outside the gene matches. Building of the TCR beta libraries involved iRepertoire HTBI primers and Arm-PCR of CDR3 regions. Each CDR3 protein is one row after TCRdb ran MiXCR on the multiplex PCR reads. The data contain roughly 400,000 distinct CDR3 sequences, around 20% of them singletons.

The chain combines TRBV29-1 with TRBJ2-7; 10 bases fit TRBD2. This specimen consisted of peripheral blood mononuclear cells (PBMCs), obtained when the disease was refractory, from a patient treated with antithyroid drugs. This receptor was obtained from a female donor with Graves disease. The CDR3 here is CSVEKTSGDYEQYF. CDR3 sequence (DNA): TGCAGCGTTGAAAAAACTAGCGGGGACTACGAGCAGTACTTC.